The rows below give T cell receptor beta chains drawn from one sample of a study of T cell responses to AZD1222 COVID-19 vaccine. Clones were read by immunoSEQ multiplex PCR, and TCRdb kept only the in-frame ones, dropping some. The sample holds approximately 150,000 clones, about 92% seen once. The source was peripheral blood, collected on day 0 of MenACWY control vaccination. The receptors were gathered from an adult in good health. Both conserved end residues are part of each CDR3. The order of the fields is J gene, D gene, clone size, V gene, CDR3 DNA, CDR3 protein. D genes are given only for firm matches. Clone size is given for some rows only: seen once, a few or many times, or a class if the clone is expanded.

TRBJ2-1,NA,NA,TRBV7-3,TGTGCCAGCAGCTCTAGAAGGGCTGGATCCTACAATGAGCAGTTCTTC,CASSSRRAGSYNEQFF
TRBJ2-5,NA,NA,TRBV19,TGTGCCAGTAGTGCGAACAGGGAGACCCAGTACTTC,CASSANRETQYF
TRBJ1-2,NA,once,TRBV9,TGTGCCAGCAGCGTGGTGGGAGGGGGTTTGGATGGCTACACCTTC,CASSVVGGGLDGYTF
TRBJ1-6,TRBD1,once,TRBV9,TGTGCCAGCAGCGTAGATCCAGGGGGAGCTGGATCACCCCTCCACTTT,CASSVDPGGAGSPLHF
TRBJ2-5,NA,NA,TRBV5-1,TGCGCCAGCAGCCCCGGTGTCAACCAAGAGACCCAGTACTTC,CASSPGVNQETQYF
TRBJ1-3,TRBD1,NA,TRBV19,TGTGCCAGTAGTATTAAGGGGGCGCAGGACACCATATATTTT,CASSIKGAQDTIYF
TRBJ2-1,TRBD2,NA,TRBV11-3,TGTGCCAGCAGCTTAGATGGCGGGAGGGCCTACAATGAGCAGTTCTTC,CASSLDGGRAYNEQFF
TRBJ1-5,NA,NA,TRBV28,TGTGCCAGCAGGCCCGGACGAGGGGATAACAATCAGCCCCAGCATTTT,CASRPGRGDNNQPQHF
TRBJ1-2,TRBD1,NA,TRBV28,TGTGCCAGCAGTGCCGGGACAGGGGTTGGCTACACCTTC,CASSAGTGVGYTF
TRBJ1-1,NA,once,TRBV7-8,TGTGCCAGCAGCCGGACCGAGGTAGGCACTGAAGCTTTCTTT,CASSRTEVGTEAFF
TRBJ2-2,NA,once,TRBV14,TGTGCCAGCAGCCAAGTCCGGGCGAACACCGGGGAGCTGTTTTTT,CASSQVRANTGELFF
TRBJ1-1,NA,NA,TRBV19,TGTGCCAGTAGTATAAACGGAGGGGAGGACACTGAAGCTTTCTTT,CASSINGGEDTEAFF
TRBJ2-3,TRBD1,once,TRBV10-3,TGTGCCATCAGCCGTGACAGGGATACAGATACGCAGTATTTT,CAISRDRDTDTQYF
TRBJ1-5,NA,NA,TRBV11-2,TGTGCCAGCAGCTTATGGGGAGGGAATCAGCCCCAGCATTTT,CASSLWGGNQPQHF
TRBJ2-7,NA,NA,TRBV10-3,TGTGCCATCGCCAACGAGCAGTACTTC,CAIANEQYF
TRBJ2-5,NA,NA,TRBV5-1,TGCGCCAGCAGCTTAGAAGAGACCCAGTACTTC,CASSLEETQYF
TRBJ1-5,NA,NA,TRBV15,TGTGCCACCAGCAGAGTCAGTAGCAATCAGCCCCAGCATTTT,CATSRVSSNQPQHF
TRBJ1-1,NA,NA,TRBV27,TGTGCCAGCAGTTTGTCTCGGCACGGCACTGAAGCTTTCTTT,CASSLSRHGTEAFF
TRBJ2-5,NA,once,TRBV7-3,TGTGCCAGCAGCTTAAGCTCCTCGAATTTACAAGAGACCCAGTACTTC,CASSLSSSNLQETQYF
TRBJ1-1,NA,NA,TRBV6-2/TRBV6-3,TGTGCCAGCAGCCACGGGACAGAAGCTTTCTTT,CASSHGTEAFF
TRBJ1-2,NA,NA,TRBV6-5,TGTGCCAGCAGGGATTCTCTCTATGGCTACACCTTC,CASRDSLYGYTF
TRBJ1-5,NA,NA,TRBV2,TGTGCCAGCAGTGAAGACTGGTCCGAAAATCAGCCCCAGCATTTT,CASSEDWSENQPQHF
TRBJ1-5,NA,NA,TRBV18,TGTGCCAGCTCACCAATTCAGCCCCAGCATTTT,CASSPIQPQHF
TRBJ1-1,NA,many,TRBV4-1,TGCGCCAGCCGCGGGACATTACGGAACACTGAAGCTTTCTTT,CASRGTLRNTEAFF
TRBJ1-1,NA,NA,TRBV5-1,TGCGCCAGCGACCCCCTAGGGGGGGGGCCGAACACTGAAGCTTTCTTT,CASDPLGGGPNTEAFF
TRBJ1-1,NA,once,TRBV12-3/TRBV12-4,TGTGCCAGCAGGCGGGACACTTACACTGAAGCTTTCTTT,CASRRDTYTEAFF
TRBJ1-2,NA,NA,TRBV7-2,TGTGCCAGCAGCTTAGTGGGGGTTGGGGGTGCCTATGGCTACACCTTC,CASSLVGVGGAYGYTF
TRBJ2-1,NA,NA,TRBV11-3,TGTGCCAGCACCCCCGGGGGGCCCCTCTGGAATGAGCAGTTCTTC,CASTPGGPLWNEQFF
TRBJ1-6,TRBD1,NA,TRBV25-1,TGTGCCAGCACCCGAACGGGACAGGGAAGAGAATCACCCCTCCACTTT,CASTRTGQGRESPLHF
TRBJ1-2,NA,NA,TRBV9,TGTGCCAGCAGCCCACGGACAGAGTACTATGGCTACACCTTC,CASSPRTEYYGYTF
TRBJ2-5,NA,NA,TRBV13,TGTGCCAGCAGCTCTGGGACATTACAAGAGACCCAGTACTTC,CASSSGTLQETQYF
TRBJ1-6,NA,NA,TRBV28,TGTGCCAGCAGTCCCCCGACAAGTAATTCACCCCTCCACTTT,CASSPPTSNSPLHF
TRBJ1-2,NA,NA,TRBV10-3,TGTGCCATCAGCCAGCAGAGTGACTATGGCTACACCTTC,CAISQQSDYGYTF
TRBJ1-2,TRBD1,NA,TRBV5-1,TGCGCCAGCAGCTCCCGCGACTCCGGGACAGGGGCTGGCTACACCTTC,CASSSRDSGTGAGYTF
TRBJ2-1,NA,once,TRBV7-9,TGTGCCAGCAGCTCCCCCCTAGCGAACAATGAGCAGTTCTTC,CASSSPLANNEQFF
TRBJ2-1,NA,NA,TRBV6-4,TGCGGGGCGCCGCGCGGCAATGAGCAGTTCTTC,CGAPRGNEQFF
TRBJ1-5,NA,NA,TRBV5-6,TGTGCCAGCAGCTTGGGTGGGCGCAGTCCCCAGCATTTT,CASSLGGRSPQHF